This T cell receptor beta chain derives from a study of cytotoxic CD8 clonotypes in ibrutinib-treated CLL listed by TCRdb under 2021. Concerning the study at large: The cohort was composed of some ten relapsed/refractory and about 16 treatment-naive patients; IGHV unmutated status was identified in 17 to 18 patients. Responses were partial in roughly 24 patients and complete in 2; after median about 5.5 years follow-up, about 14 stayed in remission and 12 progressed. Samples at response were collected after a median of about 12 months of treatment, with a range of about 6 to 40 months. On average, each sample yielded hundreds of thousands of productive templates and 94,082 productive rearrangements. Longitudinal samples were obtainable from about 30% of the roughly 86 participants in the trial. Cryopreserved peripheral blood mononuclear cells were obtained before treatment, at response, and at either sustained remission or disease progression. Patients were still on ibrutinib when every remission and progressive disease sample was collected.

Each clonotype received, on average, 10x coverage in deep resolution sequencing performed on a MiSeq, where the target depth lay between 1 in 1 million and 1 in 200,000 T cells. TCR beta libraries were generated with the immunoSEQ hsTCRB Kit. The authors' analysis ran thus. ImmunoSEQ Data Assistant and ImmunoSEQ Analyzer were used for data analysis, and V, D and J genes were assigned according to IMGT definitions. Clonality was computed as one minus normalized Shannon entropy of productive rearrangement frequencies, ranging from 0 to 1. Only overrepresented clonotypes making up at least 0.05% of each patient's repertoire were included in the public clonotype analysis. Approximately 13 age-matched healthy donor repertoires from immuneACCESS served as clonality controls. Held by TCRdb, this immuneACCESS table contains in-frame sequences only and omits some clones. Under half of the omission traces to an unresolved V gene where checked; the cause of the rest is unknown. V and J calls and clone size are those listed in that table; D and trimming were worked out from the DNA. The sample contains fewer than 80,000 clones, 57% of them found a single time. Of the sample, about 15% falls within the top ten clones.

A remark on this clone: There is no known antigen for this receptor. No qualities accompany the bases; no much larger clone lies one base away.

The CDR3 numbers 15 residues from cysteine through phenylalanine. Only CDR3 DNA remains: 45 bases, in frame from the first base. Trimming costs V 3 bases and J 0 bases, and their ends lie 11 bases apart. Taken from the germline V gene (reference sequence), the CDR1 and CDR2 loops are LNHDA and SQIVND. Study-wide findings and limitations: Sustained-remission and progressing patients did not have matched sampling times, and lymph node repertoires were not examined. Baseline clonality was found to be higher than that of age-matched healthy donors and was strongly correlated with circulating CD8+ T-cell counts. Public clonotypes were rare and either shrank or stayed stable during treatment, and the rise in clonality at ibrutinib response reflected expansion of private clonotypes. Clonality increased at ibrutinib response, stayed stable in sustained remission, and fell back toward baseline at progression.

Interpreted using the paper, the time point label stands for: eleven to twelve months on ibrutinib. For TCR beta library preparation, around 2 micrograms of genomic DNA were isolated from cryopreserved PBMCs. Longitudinal blood samples from CLL patients on ibrutinib monotherapy underwent high-throughput TCR beta sequencing. The patients took part in an open-label, single-center phase 2 trial of ibrutinib monotherapy. The clonotype was recovered from a human donor with chronic lymphocytic leukemia. The chain is assembled from TRBV19 and TRBJ1-2; the D gene is unclear. This specimen was PBMCs, taken after 12 months of ibrutinib treatment. The CDR3 protein: CASSIGRGANYGYTF. The DNA sequence is as follows: TGTGCCAGTAGTATTGGGCGGGGAGCTAACTATGGCTACACCTTC.